These 12 T cell receptor beta chains were sequenced from one sample in a study of T cell responses to AZD1222 COVID-19 vaccine. Measured with immunoSEQ multiplex PCR; TCRdb has only the in-frame clones, and not every one. The sample includes approximately 97,000 clones, around 82% of them seen just once. This material consisted of peripheral blood, taken on day 0 of AZD1222 vaccination. Every receptor here comes from an adult in good health.

This clone was recorded only once. This sequence joins TRBV28 and TRBJ1-6; unclear D gene. V lost 3 bases, J lost 7 bases, and 4 bases lay in between. This CDR3 has 12 amino acids. Per germline, CDR1 MDHEN and CDR2 SYDVKM. The CDR3 region has the DNA TGTGCCAGCAGTTTTCAGAATTCACCCCTCCACTTT. This translates into CASSFQNSPLHF.

CDR3 sequence (DNA): TGTGCCAGTAGTATTGACAGGGGGAGTAACTATGGCTACACCTTC. Protein product: CASSIDRGSNYGYTF. This sequence joins TRBV19 and TRBJ1-2; 9 nucleotides match TRBD1. The CDR3 sequence is 15 residues long. Trimming took 3 bases from V and 1 from J; bases not matched to a gene: 3. Germline assignment: CDR1 LNHDA and CDR2 SQIVND (reference sequence).

The V and J genes are TRBV6-2 or TRBV6-3 and TRBJ2-5; 7 bases are a match to TRBD1. V was pared by 2 bases and J by 4 bases, with 7 bases of the junction left unmatched. Per the germline V gene, CDR1 is MNHEY and CDR2 is SVGEGT. This CDR3 has 15 residues. CDR3 loop: CASSYKGQRRETQYF. The CDR3 coding sequence is TGTGCCAGCAGTTACAAGGGACAGAGGCGAGAGACCCAGTACTTC.

This clone was found once. V and J are TRBV9 and TRBJ2-6; TRBD1 might be the D (5 bases). The V and J ends lost 0 bases and 3 bases respectively, with 7 bases between them. CDR1 is SGDLS and CDR2 is YYNGEE in the germline V gene. The CDR3 has 15 amino acids. The CDR3 reads CASSVEGVGANVLTF. DNA of the CDR3: TGTGCCAGCAGCGTAGAAGGGGTTGGGGCCAACGTCCTGACTTTC.

This clone has just one count. The CDR3 sequence: CASSIGGLNTEAFF. The CDR3 bases are TGTGCCAGTAGTATAGGGGGTCTGAACACTGAAGCTTTCTTT. This rearrangement joins TRBV19 to TRBJ1-1; D is uncertain. Trimming took 1 base from V and 0 from J, leaving 6 bases between them. CDR1 is LNHDA, CDR2 SQIVND, per germline (reference sequence). The CDR3 extends over 14 amino acids.

V usage is TRBV7-9 and J usage is TRBJ1-1; 7 bases map to TRBD1. In germline, CDR1 is SEHNR, CDR2 FQNEAQ (reference sequence). The J segment lost 1 base and the V segment lost 1 base, leaving 9 bases of the junction unmatched. The CDR3 length is 17 residues. The CDR3 here is CASSLVQGTGRNTEAFF. In DNA, the CDR3 is TGTGCCAGCAGCTTAGTACAGGGGACTGGCAGGAACACTGAAGCTTTCTTT. Full variable domain (missing parts from reference TRBV7-9 and TRBJ1-1): DTGVSQNPRHKITKRGQNVTFRCDPISEHNRLYWYRQTLGQGPEFLTYFQNEAQLEKSRLLSDRFSAERPKGSFSTLEIQRTEQGDSAMYLCASSLVQGTGRNTEAFFGQGTRLTVV.

This rearrangement joins TRBV9 to TRBJ1-2; D gene unclear. The ends were cut back, 4 bases at V and 2 bases at J, with 3 bases in the middle. Germline assignment: CDR1 SGDLS and CDR2 YYNGEE. The CDR3 covers 11 residues. The CDR3: CASSSNYGYTF. The CDR3 DNA reads as TGTGCCAGCAGCTCAAACTATGGCTACACCTTC. Full variable domain (missing parts from reference TRBV9 and TRBJ1-2): DSGVTQTPKHLITATGQRVTLRCSPRSGDLSVYWYQQSLDQGLQFLIQYYNGEERAKGNILERFSAQQFPDLHSELNLSSLELGDSALYFCASSSNYGYTFGSGTRLTVV.

This rearrangement joins TRBV6-5 to TRBJ1-2, with D unresolved. Germline CDR1 and CDR2: MNHEY and SVGAGI. Between the trimmed V and J ends, which lost 6 bases and 5 bases, there was a span of 13 bases. The CDR3 loop spans 13 amino acids. CDR3 amino acids: CASRKSSKYGYTF. In nucleotides, the CDR3 is TGTGCCAGCAGAAAGAGCTCCAAATATGGCTACACCTTC.

This clone was counted between two and nine times. The rearrangement uses TRBV19 and TRBJ2-7; 7 bases agree with TRBD1. The length of the CDR3 is 13 residues. With 6 bases clipped from V and 3 bases from J, the junction kept 5 bases outside the gene matches. CDR1 LNHDA and CDR2 SQIVND come from the germline V gene (reference sequence). The chain's CDR3 is CASSRDRRYEQYF. For the CDR3, the DNA is TGTGCCAGTAGCAGGGACAGACGCTACGAGCAGTACTTC.

The chain recombines TRBV6-1 with TRBJ1-2; D is perhaps TRBD1 (5 bases). The CDR3 is 12 residues long. V shed 3 bases and J shed 4 bases, with 6 bases lying between them. From germline, CDR1 is MNHNS and CDR2 SASEGT. As DNA, the CDR3 is TGTGCCAGCAGTGATCAGGGCTATGGCTACACCTTC. This translates into CASSDQGYGYTF.

The chain has TRBV18 and TRBJ1-2; 8 bases agree with TRBD1. The V gene end was trimmed by 2 bases and the J gene end by 5 bases; junction bases not matched to a gene: 4. Looked up from germline, CDR1 is KGHSH and CDR2 is LQKENI. The length of the CDR3 is 14 residues. The CDR3 DNA follows: TGTGCCAGCTCACCAGGAGGACAGGGATATGGCTACACCTTC. This encodes CASSPGGQGYGYTF. The whole variable domain, filled in from reference TRBV18 and TRBJ1-2, reads NAGVMQNPRHLVRRRGQEARLRCSPMKGHSHVYWYRQLPEEGLKFMVYLQKENIIDESGMPKERFSAEFPKEGPSILRIQQVVRGDSAAYFCASSPGGQGYGYTFGSGTRLTVV.

This clone has more than one count but fewer than ten. V is TRBV19 and J is TRBJ1-1; 7 bases agree with TRBD1. CDR1 is LNHDA and CDR2 is SQIVND in the germline V gene (reference sequence). This CDR3 is 14 amino acids long. Trimming removed 8 bases from V and 1 base from J; junction bases left unmatched: 7. This chain's CDR3 is CASVTTGANTEAFF. The CDR3 nucleotides are TGTGCCAGTGTAACTACAGGGGCGAACACTGAAGCTTTCTTT. Using reference TRBV19 and TRBJ1-1 for the parts outside the CDR3, the full variable domain is DGGITQSPKYLFRKEGQNVTLSCEQNLNHDAMYWYRQDPGQGLRLIYYSQIVNDFQKGDIAEGYSVSREKKESFPLTVTSAQKNPTAFYLCASVTTGANTEAFFGQGTRLTVV.